One sample yielded the 14 T cell receptor beta chains listed below, sequenced in a study of blood T cell repertoires in COVID-19. Using immunoSEQ multiplex PCR, the repertoire was profiled, and TCRdb retains in-frame clones only, with some absent. The sample has a few hundred thousand clones, 90% seen once. Sequencing input: PBMCs or T cells enriched from blood (not recorded which). These receptors came from a man younger than 45 who had been exposed to COVID-19.

The rearrangement joins TRBV7-2 to TRBJ1-3, with 9 bases lining up with TRBD1. V lost 5 bases, J lost 2 bases, and 4 bases stayed unmatched. CDR1 is SGHTA and CDR2 is FQGNSA in the germline V gene. The CDR3 sequence is 15 residues long. As DNA, the CDR3 is TGTGCCAGCAGCCTGGACAGGGGAGCTGGAAACACCATATATTTT. This gives the protein CASSLDRGAGNTIYF.

This CDR3 reads CASTSGTGSKNIQYF. The CDR3 DNA is TGTGCCAGCACCAGTGGGACAGGTTCGAAAAACATTCAGTACTTC. The gene calls are TRBV27 and TRBJ2-4, with 8 bases that match TRBD1. Trimming took 7 bases from V and 4 from J; bases not matched to a gene: 9. In germline, CDR1 is MNHEY, CDR2 SMNVEV (reference sequence). There are 15 residues in the CDR3.

The chain is built from TRBV5-1 and TRBJ2-5; 8 nucleotides agree with TRBD1. The CDR3 runs to 14 residues. V shed 9 bases and J 5 bases; nucleotides not matched to a gene: 12. Per the germline V gene, CDR1 is SGHRS and CDR2 is YFSETQ. CDR3 nucleotides: TGCGCCAACCCGGGACAGGAGCCTCGGGAGACCCAGTACTTC. Protein: CANPGQEPRETQYF. Variable domain in full (rest from reference TRBV5-1 and TRBJ2-5): KAGVTQTPRYLIKTRGQQVTLSCSPISGHRSVSWYQQTPGQGLQFLFEYFSETQRNKGNFPGRFSGRQFSNSRSEMNVSTLELGDSALYLCANPGQEPRETQYFGPGTRLLVL.

The DNA of the CDR3 is TGCGCCAGCAGCCAATCCGGACAGGGCCCCTACGAGCAGTACTTC. Amino acids: CASSQSGQGPYEQYF. The rearrangement uses TRBV4-1 and TRBJ2-7, with 8 positions matching TRBD1. V gave up 2 bases and J gave up 2 bases; unmatched junction bases: 5. This CDR3 has 15 amino acids. Germline CDR1 reads MGHRA; CDR2 reads YSYEKL.

The chain carries TRBV30 and TRBJ1-2, with D tentatively TRBD1 (5 bases). This CDR3 contains 12 residues. V lost 2 bases, J lost 7 bases, and 11 bases lay in between. Germline-derived CDR1 and CDR2 are GTSNPN and SVGIG (reference sequence). CDR3 in amino acids: CAWSRVGAGYTF. CDR3 coding DNA: TGTGCCTGGAGTAGGGTAGGGGCTGGCTACACCTTC.

The V and J genes are TRBV3-1 (or the pseudogene TRBV3-2) and TRBJ1-2; TRBD1 agrees at 7 bases. There are 13 residues in the CDR3. Germline V lookup: CDR1 LGHDT, CDR2 YNNKEL (reference sequence). Losses at the gene ends were 4 bases for V and 5 bases for J; bases not matched to a gene: 4. CDR3 sequence: CASSLPGQYGYTF. The CDR3 DNA follows: TGTGCCAGCAGCCTACCGGGACAGTATGGCTACACCTTC.

Only a few counts were recorded for this clone. J is TRBJ1-1 and V is TRBV14; the D gene is possibly TRBD1 (6 bases). V dropped 2 bases and J dropped 7 bases, with 11 bases sitting between them. The CDR3 covers 13 residues. Germline V gives CDR1 SGHDN, CDR2 FVKESK. This CDR3 is CASSQQGRHEAFF. CDR3 coding DNA: TGTGCCAGCAGCCAACAGGGGCGGCATGAAGCTTTCTTT.

This clone was found once. The rearrangement uses TRBV27 and TRBJ1-1; possibly TRBD1 for D (6 bases). V was clipped by 10 bases and J by 2 bases, with 11 bases between them. There are 12 residues in the CDR3. CDR1 and CDR2 (germline): MNHEY, SMNVEV (reference sequence). CDR3 in amino acids: CATLDRNTEAFF. For the CDR3, the DNA is TGTGCCACTTTGGACAGAAACACTGAAGCTTTCTTT.

The rearrangement links TRBV3-1 (or the pseudogene TRBV3-2) to TRBJ2-2; 8 positions agree with TRBD2. With V trimmed by 4 bases and J by 0 bases, 10 bases remained unmatched. This CDR3 contains 18 residues. Per the germline V gene, CDR1 is LGHDT and CDR2 is YNNKEL (reference sequence). CDR3 DNA sequence: TGTGCCAGCAGCCCTACCCGCGGGGGGCCCTCGAACACCGGGGAGCTGTTTTTT. Protein product: CASSPTRGGPSNTGELFF.

CDR3 bases: TGTGCCAGCAGCTCGGGGGGCTTCTATGGCTACACCTTC. The encoded protein is CASSSGGFYGYTF. J is TRBJ1-2 and V is TRBV7-9, with D perhaps matching TRBD1 (6 bases). Deletions cut 4 bases from V and 4 bases from J, with 10 bases between. The CDR3 sequence is 13 residues long. Germline assignment: CDR1 SEHNR and CDR2 FQNEAQ (reference sequence).

The genes are TRBV10-3 and TRBJ2-1, with 7 bases lining up with TRBD1. The germline V gene has CDR1 ENHRY and CDR2 SYGVKD. This CDR3 spans 16 amino acids. The ends lost 6 bases at V and 4 bases at J; junction bases unmatched: 12. The CDR3 DNA sequence: TGTGCCATCAGAGACGGATCGGGACAGTCATACAATGAGCAGTTCTTC. Amino acid sequence: CAIRDGSGQSYNEQFF.

V gene TRBV30 combines with J gene TRBJ2-5; no clear D. This CDR3 comprises 12 residues. CDR1 and CDR2 (germline): GTSNPN, SVGIG (reference sequence). Trimming shortened V by 4 bases and J by 0 bases, and 6 bases separated the two germline ends. CDR3 DNA sequence: TGTGCCTGGATGTACAACCAAGAGACCCAGTACTTC. Amino acid sequence: CAWMYNQETQYF.

The CDR3 here is CASSLFSAGGTDTQYF. CDR3 coding DNA: TGTGCCAGCAGTTTGTTCTCAGCGGGGGGCACAGATACGCAGTATTTT. The rearrangement links TRBV27 to TRBJ2-3; 8 bases align to TRBD2. The CDR3 spans 16 residues. V gave up 3 bases and J gave up 1 base; unmatched junction bases: 6. CDR1 and CDR2 from the germline V gene are MNHEY and SMNVEV (reference sequence).

This chain connects TRBV9 to TRBJ2-2; D is unclear. V lost 0 bases to trimming and J lost 5 bases, with 11 bases between them. This CDR3 contains 15 residues. CDR1 is SGDLS, CDR2 YYNGEE, per germline. CDR3 nucleotides: TGTGCCAGCAGCGTAGGGCCCCAGGCGACCGGGGAGCTGTTTTTT. Amino acids: CASSVGPQATGELFF.